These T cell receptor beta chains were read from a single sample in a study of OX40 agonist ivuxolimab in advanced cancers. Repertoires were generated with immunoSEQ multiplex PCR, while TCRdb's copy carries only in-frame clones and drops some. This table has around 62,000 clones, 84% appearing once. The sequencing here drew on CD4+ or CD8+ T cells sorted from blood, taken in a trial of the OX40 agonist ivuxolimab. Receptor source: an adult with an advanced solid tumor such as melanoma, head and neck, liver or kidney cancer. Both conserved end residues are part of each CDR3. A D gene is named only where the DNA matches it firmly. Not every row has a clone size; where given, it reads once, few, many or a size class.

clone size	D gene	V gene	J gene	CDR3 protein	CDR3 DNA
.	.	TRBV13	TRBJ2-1	CASSLLWGANSYNEQFF	TGTGCCAGCAGCCTCTTATGGGGGGCGAATTCCTACAATGAGCAGTTCTTC
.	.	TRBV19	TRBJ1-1	CASSIVGRHRGTEAFF	TGTGCCAGTAGTATCGTCGGACGGCACCGGGGCACTGAAGCTTTCTTT
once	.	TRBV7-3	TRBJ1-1	CASSNRGNSKEAFF	TGTGCCAGCAGCAACAGAGGAAATTCAAAGGAAGCTTTCTTT
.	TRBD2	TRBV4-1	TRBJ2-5	CASSQGPGLAGSKTQYF	TGCGCCAGCAGCCAGGGACCGGGACTAGCGGGGTCGAAGACCCAGTACTTC
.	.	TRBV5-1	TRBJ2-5	CASSFSQETQYF	TGCGCCAGCAGCTTTTCGCAAGAGACCCAGTACTTC
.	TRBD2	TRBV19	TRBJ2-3	CASSSKRGGKDTQYF	TGTGCCAGTTCTTCCAAGCGGGGGGGCAAGGATACGCAGTATTTT
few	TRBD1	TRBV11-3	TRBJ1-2	CASSFWDRDYGYTF	TGTGCCAGCAGCTTTTGGGACAGGGACTATGGCTACACCTTC
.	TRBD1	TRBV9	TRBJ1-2	CASSATRQGPYGYTF	TGTGCCAGCAGCGCCACCCGACAGGGTCCCTATGGCTACACCTTC
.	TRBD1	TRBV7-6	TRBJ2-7	CASSLDSGTGREQYF	TGTGCCAGCAGCTTAGATTCCGGGACAGGGCGCGAGCAGTACTTC
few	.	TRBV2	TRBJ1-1	CASSEGGTEAFF	TGTGCCAGCAGTGAAGGTGGGACTGAAGCTTTCTTT
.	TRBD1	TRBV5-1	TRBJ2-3	CASSTGQGTDTQYF	TGCGCCAGCAGCACCGGACAGGGGACAGATACGCAGTATTTT
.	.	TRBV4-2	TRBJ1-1	CASSRSNTEAFF	TGTGCCAGCAGCCGCTCGAACACTGAAGCTTTCTTT
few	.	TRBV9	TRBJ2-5	CASSPNGRGAQETQYF	TGTGCCAGCAGCCCAAATGGTCGGGGGGCTCAAGAGACCCAGTACTTC
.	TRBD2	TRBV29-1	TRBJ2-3	CSIRGLAGGGGTDTQYF	TGCAGCATTCGTGGACTAGCGGGGGGCGGTGGCACAGATACGCAGTATTTT